The TCR beta chain described here comes from a study of breast tumors, draining lymph nodes, adjacent tissues. General study findings and limits: Tumors had less TCR diversity than lymph nodes, more than nontumor tissue. The data were judged consistent with most tumor T cells coming from lymph node and expanding in tumor.

TCRdb analysed the multiplex PCR reads with MiXCR anew, one entry per CDR3 protein. Altogether a few hundred thousand distinct CDR3 sequences are present, 34% being singletons, with the ten largest covering 3% to 4.5%. Turning to this clonotype: What it recognizes is unknown.

The CDR3 contains 16 residues. J gave up 0 bases and V 4 bases, and 2 bases lay outside the gene matches. The lymph nodes were axillary draining lymph nodes from breast cancer patients. The source material was axillary lymph node tissue. The chain carries TRBV12-3 or TRBV12-4 and TRBJ2-1; TRBD2 matches 11 bases. This clonotype was obtained from a female donor with breast cancer. Some clones in this sample may be carry-over from other donors' samples. CDR3 loop: CASSYSGGASYNEQFF. The CDR3 nucleotides read TGTGCCAGCAGTTATAGCGGGGGGGCCTCCTACAATGAGCAGTTCTTC.